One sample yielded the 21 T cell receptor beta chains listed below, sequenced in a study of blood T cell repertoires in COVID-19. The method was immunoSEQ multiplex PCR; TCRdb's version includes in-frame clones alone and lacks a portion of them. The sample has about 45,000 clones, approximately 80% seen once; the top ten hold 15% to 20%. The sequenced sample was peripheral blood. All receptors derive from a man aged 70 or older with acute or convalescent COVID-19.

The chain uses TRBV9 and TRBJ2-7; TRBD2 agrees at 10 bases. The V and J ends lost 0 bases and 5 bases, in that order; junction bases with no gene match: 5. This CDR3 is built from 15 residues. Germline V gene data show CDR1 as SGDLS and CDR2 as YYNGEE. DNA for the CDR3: TGTGCCAGCAGCGTAGGGGGTAGCGGGGGGAACGAGCAGTACTTC. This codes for CASSVGGSGGNEQYF.

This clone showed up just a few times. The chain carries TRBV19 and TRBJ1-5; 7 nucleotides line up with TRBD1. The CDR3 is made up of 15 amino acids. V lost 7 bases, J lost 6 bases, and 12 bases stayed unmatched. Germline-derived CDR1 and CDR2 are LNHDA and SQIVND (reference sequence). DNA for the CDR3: TGTGCCAGTAAACTCGGAGGGGGCAGGGGTCAGCCCCAGCATTTT. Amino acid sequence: CASKLGGGRGQPQHF.

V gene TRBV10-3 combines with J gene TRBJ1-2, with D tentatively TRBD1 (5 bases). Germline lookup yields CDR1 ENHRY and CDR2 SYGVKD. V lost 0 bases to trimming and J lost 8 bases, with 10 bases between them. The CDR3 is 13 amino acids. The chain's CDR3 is CAISESERGGYTF. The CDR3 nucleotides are TGTGCCATCAGTGAGTCGGAAAGGGGCGGCTACACCTTC.

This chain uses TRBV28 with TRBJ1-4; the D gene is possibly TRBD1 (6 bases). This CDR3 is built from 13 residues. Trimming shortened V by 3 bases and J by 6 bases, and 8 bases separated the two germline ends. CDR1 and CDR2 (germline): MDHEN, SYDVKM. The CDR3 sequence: CASSFTGYEKLFF. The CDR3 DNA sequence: TGTGCCAGCAGTTTTACAGGGTATGAAAAACTGTTTTTT.

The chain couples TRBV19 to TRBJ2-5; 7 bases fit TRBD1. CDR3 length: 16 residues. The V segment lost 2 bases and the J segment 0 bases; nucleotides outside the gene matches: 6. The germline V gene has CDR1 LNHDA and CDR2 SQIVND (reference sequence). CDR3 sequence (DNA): TGTGCCAGTAGTATAAGGGGGCGACAGGACCAAGAGACCCAGTACTTC. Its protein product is CASSIRGRQDQETQYF.

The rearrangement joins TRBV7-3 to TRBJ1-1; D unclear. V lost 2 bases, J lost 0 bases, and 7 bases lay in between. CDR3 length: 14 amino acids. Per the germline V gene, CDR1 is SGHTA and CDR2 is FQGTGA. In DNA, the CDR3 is TGTGCCAGCAGCTTAGACGGGGTGAACACTGAAGCTTTCTTT. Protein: CASSLDGVNTEAFF.

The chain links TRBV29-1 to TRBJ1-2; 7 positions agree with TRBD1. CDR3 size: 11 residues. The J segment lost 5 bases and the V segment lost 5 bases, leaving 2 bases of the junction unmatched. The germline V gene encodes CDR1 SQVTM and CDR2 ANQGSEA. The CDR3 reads CSVWTGYGYTF. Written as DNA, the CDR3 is TGCAGCGTTTGGACAGGATATGGCTACACCTTC.

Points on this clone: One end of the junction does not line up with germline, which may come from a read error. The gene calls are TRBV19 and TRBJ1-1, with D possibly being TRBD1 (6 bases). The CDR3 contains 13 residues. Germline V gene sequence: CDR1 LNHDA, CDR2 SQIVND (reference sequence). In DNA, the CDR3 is TGTGCCACTAGTCGGAGGGGGGGCACTGAAGCTTTCTTT. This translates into CATSRRGGTEAFF.

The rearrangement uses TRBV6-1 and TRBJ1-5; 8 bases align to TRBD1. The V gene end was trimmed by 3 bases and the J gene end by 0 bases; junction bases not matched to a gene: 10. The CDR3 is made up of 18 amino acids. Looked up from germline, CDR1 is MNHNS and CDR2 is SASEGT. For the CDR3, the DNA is TGTGCCAGCAGTGACAGGGGGCTTCGGAGCTATAGCAATCAGCCCCAGCATTTT. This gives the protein CASSDRGLRSYSNQPQHF.

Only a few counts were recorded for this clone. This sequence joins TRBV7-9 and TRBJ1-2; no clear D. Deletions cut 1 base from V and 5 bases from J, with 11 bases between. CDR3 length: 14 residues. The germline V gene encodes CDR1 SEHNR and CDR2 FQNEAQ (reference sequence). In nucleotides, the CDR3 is TGTGCCAGCAGCTTAGGAGGGCAGATTTATGGCTACACCTTC. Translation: CASSLGGQIYGYTF.

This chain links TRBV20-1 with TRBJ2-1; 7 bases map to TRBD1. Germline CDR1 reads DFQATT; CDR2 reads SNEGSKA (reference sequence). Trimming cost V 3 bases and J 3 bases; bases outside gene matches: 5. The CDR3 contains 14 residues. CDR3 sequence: CSASSPGGYNEQFF. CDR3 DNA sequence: TGCAGTGCTAGTTCGCCAGGGGGCTACAATGAGCAGTTCTTC.

The chain's CDR3 is CASNPGGQMNTEAFF. The DNA of the CDR3 is TGTGCCAGCAACCCAGGGGGGCAGATGAACACTGAAGCTTTCTTT. This sequence joins TRBV11-1 and TRBJ1-1; 7 bases line up with TRBD1. CDR1 is SGHAT, CDR2 FQDESV, per germline (reference sequence). The CDR3 is 15 amino acids. V dropped 7 bases and J dropped 0; count of bases not matched to a gene: 8.

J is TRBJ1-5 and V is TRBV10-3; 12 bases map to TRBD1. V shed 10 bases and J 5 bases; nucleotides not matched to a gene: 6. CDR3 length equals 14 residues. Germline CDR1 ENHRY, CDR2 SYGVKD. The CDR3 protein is CATGQGAEHQPQHF. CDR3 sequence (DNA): TGTGCCACGGGACAGGGGGCAGAGCATCAGCCCCAGCATTTT.

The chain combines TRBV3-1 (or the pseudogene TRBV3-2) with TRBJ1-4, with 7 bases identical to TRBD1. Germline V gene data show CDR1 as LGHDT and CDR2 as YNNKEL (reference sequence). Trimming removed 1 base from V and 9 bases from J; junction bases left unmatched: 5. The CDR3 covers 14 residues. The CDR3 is CASSQGPGGQKLFF. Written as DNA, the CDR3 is TGTGCCAGCAGCCAAGGGCCAGGGGGGCAAAAACTGTTTTTT.

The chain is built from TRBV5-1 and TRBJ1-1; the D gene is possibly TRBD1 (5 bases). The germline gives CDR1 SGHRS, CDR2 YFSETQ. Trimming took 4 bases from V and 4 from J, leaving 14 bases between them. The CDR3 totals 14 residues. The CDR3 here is CASSNRTGGTEAFF. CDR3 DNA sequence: TGCGCCAGCAGCAACCGGACGGGGGGCACTGAAGCTTTCTTT.

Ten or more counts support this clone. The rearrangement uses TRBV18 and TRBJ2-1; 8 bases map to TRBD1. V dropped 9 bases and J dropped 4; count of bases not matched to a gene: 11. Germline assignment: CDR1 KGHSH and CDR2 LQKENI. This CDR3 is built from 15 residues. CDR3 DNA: TGTGCCAGTCATAGGACAGGGCAGGGTTACAATGAGCAGTTCTTC. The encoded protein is CASHRTGQGYNEQFF.

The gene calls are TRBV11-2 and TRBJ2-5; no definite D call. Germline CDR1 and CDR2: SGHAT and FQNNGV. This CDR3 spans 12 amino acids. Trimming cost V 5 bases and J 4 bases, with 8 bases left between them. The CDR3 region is CASSTNGETQYF. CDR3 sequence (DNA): TGTGCCAGCAGCACCAACGGAGAGACCCAGTACTTC. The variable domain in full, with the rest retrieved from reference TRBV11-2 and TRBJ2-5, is EAGVAQSPRYKIIEKRQSVAFWCNPISGHATLYWYQQILGQGPKLLIQFQNNGVVDDSQLPKDRFSAERLKGVDSTLKIQPAKLEDSAVYLCASSTNGETQYFGPGTRLLVL.

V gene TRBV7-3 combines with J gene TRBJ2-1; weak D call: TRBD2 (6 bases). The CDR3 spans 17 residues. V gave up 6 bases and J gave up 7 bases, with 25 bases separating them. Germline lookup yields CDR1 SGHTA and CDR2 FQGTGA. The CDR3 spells CASSSQPPRLAKNEQFF. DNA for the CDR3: TGTGCCAGCAGTAGCCAACCCCCCAGGCTAGCGAAGAATGAGCAGTTCTTC.

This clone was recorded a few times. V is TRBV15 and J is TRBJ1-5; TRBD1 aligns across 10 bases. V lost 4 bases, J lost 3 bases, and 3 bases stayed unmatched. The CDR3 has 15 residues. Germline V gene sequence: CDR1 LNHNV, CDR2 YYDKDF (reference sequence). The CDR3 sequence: CATSKDRGSNQPQHF. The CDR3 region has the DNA TGTGCCACCAGCAAGGACAGGGGGTCCAATCAGCCCCAGCATTTT.

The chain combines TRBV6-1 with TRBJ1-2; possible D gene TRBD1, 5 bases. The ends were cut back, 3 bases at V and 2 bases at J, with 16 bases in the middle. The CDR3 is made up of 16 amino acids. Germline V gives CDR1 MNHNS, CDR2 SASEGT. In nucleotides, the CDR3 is TGTGCCAGCAGTGAGCTGGGCAGGGAGGAAAACTATGGCTACACCTTC. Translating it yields CASSELGREENYGYTF.

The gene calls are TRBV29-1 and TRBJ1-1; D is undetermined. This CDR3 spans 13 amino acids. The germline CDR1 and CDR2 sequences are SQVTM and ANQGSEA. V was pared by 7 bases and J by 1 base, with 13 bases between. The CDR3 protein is CSALPGGNTEAFF. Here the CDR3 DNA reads TGCAGCGCTTTACCCGGCGGGAACACTGAAGCTTTCTTT.